A single sample gave rise to the 31 T cell receptor beta chains below, sequenced in a study of PD-1 blockade in mismatch repair-deficient tumors. Sequencing used immunoSEQ multiplex PCR; TCRdb keeps in-frame clones, though not all of them. The profile shows about 49,000 clones, roughly 82% of them singletons. The material sequenced was PBMCs, taken before pembrolizumab treatment. The receptor set was obtained from an adult with mismatch repair-deficient cancer.

This clone was seen only once. The chain has TRBV6-6 and TRBJ1-6; no clear D gene. V lost 9 bases and J 5 bases, leaving 11 bases between the germline ends. CDR1 is MNHNY, CDR2 SVGAGI, per germline (reference sequence). The CDR3 runs 13 residues. CDR3 amino acids: CASHTLNNSPLHF. For the CDR3, the DNA is TGTGCCAGTCATACTTTAAATAATTCACCCCTCCACTTT.

The J gene is TRBJ2-2, the V gene TRBV11-3; possibly TRBD2 for D (5 bases). The CDR3 runs 14 residues. CDR1 and CDR2 from the germline V gene are SGHNT and YENEEA. With 1 base removed from V and 7 bases from J, the gap between germline ends came to 10 bases. The CDR3 sequence: CASSLVRDGGELFF. The CDR3 region has the DNA TGTGCCAGCAGCTTAGTGAGGGATGGCGGGGAGCTGTTTTTT.

The chain recombines TRBV27 with TRBJ2-1; 8 bases agree with TRBD2. V lost 5 bases to trimming and J lost 7 bases; unmatched junction nucleotides: 7. This CDR3 region has 14 residues. CDR1 MNHEY and CDR2 SMNVEV come from the germline V gene (reference sequence). The CDR3 coding sequence is TGTGCCAGCAGTACCGGGACTAGTTGGAATGAGCAGTTCTTC. This codes for CASSTGTSWNEQFF.

The rearrangement joins TRBV10-2 to TRBJ2-7; 7 bases agree with TRBD1. The germline V gene encodes CDR1 WSHSY and CDR2 SAAADI. The trim removed 4 bases at V and 3 bases at J, leaving 9 bases unmatched. The CDR3 has 15 amino acids. The CDR3 DNA follows: TGCGCCAGCAGTGGCCTGACAGGGCTGAACTACGAGCAGTACTTC. This encodes CASSGLTGLNYEQYF.

This clone was detected once. The V gene is TRBV19, the J gene TRBJ1-5; D remains ambiguous. The V end was cut by 4 bases, the J end by 0 bases, with 10 bases between. Germline V gene data show CDR1 as LNHDA and CDR2 as SQIVND (reference sequence). This CDR3 region has 15 residues. The chain's CDR3 is CASSTGYYSNQPQHF. The DNA of the CDR3 is TGTGCCAGTAGTACAGGCTACTATAGCAATCAGCCCCAGCATTTT.

This clone came up once. The chain carries TRBV5-8 and TRBJ2-7; D gene unclear. The germline V gene encodes CDR1 SGHTS and CDR2 YDEGEE. CDR3 length: 16 amino acids. V lost 0 bases and J 0 bases, leaving 13 bases between the germline ends. CDR3 bases: TGTGCCAGCAGCTTGGGGAAGCTCCTTAGCTCCTACGAGCAGTACTTC. Its protein is CASSLGKLLSSYEQYF.

The V gene is TRBV10-3, the J gene TRBJ1-3; D gene uncertain. The V gene's germline CDR1 is ENHRY and CDR2 SYGVKD. The CDR3 length is 19 residues. The germline V and J ends were trimmed by 2 bases and 0 bases, with 20 bases remaining between them. In nucleotides, the CDR3 is TGTGCCATCAGTGAGGGGCGGCGGCACGGAATAGACTCTGGAAACACCATATATTTT. Protein: CAISEGRRHGIDSGNTIYF.

CDR3 protein: CASSSPRGYALSGNTIYF. For the CDR3, the DNA is TGTGCCAGCAGCTCCCCCCGGGGCTACGCCCTCTCTGGAAACACCATATATTTT. V gene TRBV7-2 combines with J gene TRBJ1-3; D might be TRBD1 (5 bases). V gave up 4 bases and J gave up 0 bases, with 19 bases separating them. CDR3 length equals 18 residues. The germline CDR1 and CDR2 sequences are SGHTA and FQGNSA.

The V gene is TRBV6-5, the J gene TRBJ1-5; no definite D call. The CDR3 runs to 15 residues. Trimming removed 4 bases at V and 6 bases at J, with 16 bases between. Looked up from germline, CDR1 is MNHEY and CDR2 is SVGAGI. CDR3 region: CASSLTSLGGQPQHF. Written as DNA, the CDR3 is TGTGCCAGCAGTTTGACCAGTTTGGGCGGTCAGCCCCAGCATTTT.

This clone was seen just once. This chain uses TRBV10-3 with TRBJ1-1, with D perhaps matching TRBD1 (6 bases). V was pared by 5 bases and J by 5 bases, with 12 bases between. This CDR3 contains 13 residues. Germline values: CDR1 ENHRY, CDR2 SYGVKD. CDR3 sequence (DNA): TGTGCCATCAGTAACAGGGAGGATACTGAAGCTTTCTTT. Translating gives CAISNREDTEAFF.

The gene calls are TRBV5-6 and TRBJ1-3; 11 positions agree with TRBD1. V lost 4 bases to trimming and J lost 1 base; unmatched junction nucleotides: 4. The CDR3 runs 16 residues. Germline V gene data show CDR1 as SGHDT and CDR2 as YYEEEE. The CDR3 nucleotides read TGTGCCAGCAGCCCGGACAGGGGGCAATCTGGAAACACCATATATTTT. It yields the protein CASSPDRGQSGNTIYF.

The rearrangement uses TRBV6-1 and TRBJ1-2; tentative D call: TRBD1 (5 bases). The V end was cut by 3 bases, the J end by 3 bases, with 14 bases between. The CDR3 sequence is 15 residues long. Per the germline V gene, CDR1 is MNHNS and CDR2 is SASEGT. The CDR3 reads CASSDGQGRDYGYTF. The CDR3 region has the DNA TGTGCCAGCAGTGATGGGCAGGGTAGGGACTATGGCTACACCTTC.

The rearrangement uses TRBV18 and TRBJ2-7; D is undetermined. V lost 3 bases to trimming and J lost 2 bases, with 8 bases between them. This CDR3 comprises 13 residues. The germline V gene encodes CDR1 KGHSH and CDR2 LQKENI. The CDR3 DNA sequence: TGTGCCAGCTCACCTCCCGTGACCTACGAGCAGTACTTC. Residues: CASSPPVTYEQYF.

The chain combines TRBV25-1 with TRBJ1-1; D is perhaps TRBD1 (6 bases). CDR1 MGHDK and CDR2 SYGVNS come from the germline V gene. The V end was cut by 5 bases, the J end by 2 bases, with 18 bases between. The CDR3 has 16 amino acids. CDR3 DNA sequence: TGTGCCAGCAGTTCTGAGAGGGACATCAAAAACACTGAAGCTTTCTTT. Translating gives CASSSERDIKNTEAFF.

As for this clone: Relative to the germline gene, one junction end is altered; a read error may explain this. V and J are TRBV7-3 and TRBJ1-1; 8 bases line up with TRBD1. The CDR3 is made up of 13 amino acids. Per the germline V gene, CDR1 is SGHTA and CDR2 is FQGTGA. CDR3 coding DNA: TGTGCCAGCAGCGTAACAGGGGGGTCTGAAGCTTTCTTT. Its protein is CASSVTGGSEAFF.

The chain carries TRBV29-1 and TRBJ2-5, with TRBD2 matching over 10 bases. J lost 1 base, V lost 3 bases, and 2 bases had no gene match. The germline V gene encodes CDR1 SQVTM and CDR2 ANQGSEA. The CDR3 contains 14 residues. The CDR3 region is CSVDGLAAQETQYF. CDR3 DNA sequence: TGCAGCGTTGACGGACTAGCGGCCCAAGAGACCCAGTACTTC.

CDR3: CASSYSMVGANEQFF. The DNA of the CDR3 is TGTGCCAGCAGTTACTCGATGGTAGGGGCCAATGAGCAGTTCTTC. The J gene is TRBJ2-1, the V gene TRBV6-5; D is possibly TRBD1 (5 bases). Trimming left V 0 bases short and J 6 bases short, with 12 bases between. The CDR3 covers 15 residues. CDR1 is MNHEY and CDR2 is SVGAGI in the germline V gene.

The V call is TRBV6-5, the J call TRBJ1-2; the match to TRBD1 covers 7 bases. The J segment lost 0 bases and the V segment lost 6 bases, leaving 4 bases of the junction unmatched. The CDR3 is 14 amino acids. Germline CDR1 MNHEY, CDR2 SVGAGI. The CDR3 sequence: CASSRDRANYGYTF. For the CDR3, the DNA is TGTGCCAGCAGCCGGGACAGAGCTAACTATGGCTACACCTTC.

The chain uses TRBV5-4 and TRBJ2-1, with a tentative D call TRBD2 (5 bases). The germline gives CDR1 SGHNT, CDR2 YYREEE (reference sequence). This CDR3 spans 13 amino acids. V was trimmed by 5 bases and J by 8 bases, leaving 14 bases between them. The CDR3 DNA reads TGTGCCAGCAGGGTTTGGAGTAGCGATGAGCAGTTCTTC. Its translation: CASRVWSSDEQFF.

This clone was seen a single time. The chain uses TRBV7-6 and TRBJ2-3; D is undetermined. The CDR3 loop spans 14 amino acids. CDR1 is SGHVS, CDR2 FNYEAQ, per germline. V was clipped by 3 bases and J by 3 bases, with 10 bases between them. The CDR3 DNA reads TGTGCCAGCAGCTTGGATCCGCTTACAGATACGCAGTATTTT. Translating it yields CASSLDPLTDTQYF. Full variable domain (missing parts from reference TRBV7-6 and TRBJ2-3): GAGVSQSPRYKVTKRGQDVALRCDPISGHVSLYWYRQALGQGPEFLTYFNYEAQQDKSGLPNDRFSAERPEGSISTLTIQRTEQRDSAMYRCASSLDPLTDTQYFGPGTRLTVL.

The chain employs TRBV15 and TRBJ2-3; 7 bases are a match to TRBD2. This CDR3 is 15 amino acids long. Trimming took 3 bases from V and 2 from J; bases not matched to a gene: 5. Per the germline V gene, CDR1 is LNHNV and CDR2 is YYDKDF (reference sequence). The CDR3 protein is CATSSRDYDTDTQYF. The CDR3 nucleotides are TGTGCCACCAGCAGCCGGGACTATGACACAGATACGCAGTATTTT.

There are a few counts of this clone. V and J are TRBV5-1 and TRBJ2-5; 7 nucleotides agree with TRBD1. CDR3 length: 15 amino acids. The V segment lost 1 base and the J segment 4 bases; nucleotides outside the gene matches: 7. Per the germline V gene, CDR1 is SGHRS and CDR2 is YFSETQ. CDR3 nucleotides: TGCGCCAGCAGCTTGAACGGCAGGGGGTCAGAGACCCAGTACTTC. Amino acid sequence: CASSLNGRGSETQYF.

This chain connects TRBV9 to TRBJ2-5, with D hard to call. V lost 0 bases and J 5 bases, leaving 11 bases between the germline ends. The CDR3 is made up of 14 amino acids. Germline-derived CDR1 and CDR2 are SGDLS and YYNGEE. CDR3 DNA: TGTGCCAGCAGCGTAGGGGGAAATGGGGAGACCCAGTACTTC. Its translation: CASSVGGNGETQYF. Supplemented by reference TRBV9 and TRBJ2-5, the full variable domain reads DSGVTQTPKHLITATGQRVTLRCSPRSGDLSVYWYQQSLDQGLQFLIQYYNGEERAKGNILERFSAQQFPDLHSELNLSSLELGDSALYFCASSVGGNGETQYFGPGTRLLVL.

For the CDR3, the DNA is TGTGCCAGTACCGGGACAGGGATGACCGGGGAGCTGTTTTTT. Its translation: CASTGTGMTGELFF. The V call is TRBV14, the J call TRBJ2-2; 9 bases match TRBD1. CDR1 is SGHDN, CDR2 FVKESK, per germline. Trimming at V came to 9 bases and at J to 5 bases, leaving 7 bases not matched to a gene. This CDR3 contains 14 residues.

The V gene is TRBV7-9, the J gene TRBJ2-5; TRBD2 aligns across 15 bases. The germline V gene has CDR1 SEHNR and CDR2 FQNEAQ (reference sequence). This CDR3 contains 17 residues. V shed 5 bases, J shed 5 bases, and the junction held 9 bases outside the gene matches. Here the CDR3 DNA reads TGTGCCAGCAGCGAAGGACTAGCGGGAGGGCCTTGGGAGACCCAGTACTTC. Its translation: CASSEGLAGGPWETQYF.

The chain joins TRBV7-3 to TRBJ2-5; D tentatively fits TRBD1 or TRBD2 (5 bases each). Germline CDR1 SGHTA, CDR2 FQGTGA. Trimming removed 3 bases from V and 5 bases from J, with 10 bases in between. CDR3 length equals 13 residues. The CDR3 reads CASSLVREETQYF. CDR3 DNA sequence: TGTGCCAGCAGCTTGGTCAGGGAGGAGACCCAGTACTTC.

To note about this clone: The junction differs from germline at one of its ends, possibly a read error. In the same sample, other DNA sequences code for this CDR3. This chain links TRBV28 with TRBJ2-3, with a weak D call TRBD1 (5 bases). In germline, CDR1 is MDHEN, CDR2 SYDVKM. The CDR3 length is 12 residues. The CDR3 DNA reads as TGCGCCAGCCGTGGGGCAACAGATACGCAGTATTTT. As protein: CASRGATDTQYF.

This clone has only a few counts. The J gene is TRBJ2-2, the V gene TRBV27; the D gene is possibly TRBD1 (6 bases). The CDR3 loop spans 15 amino acids. V lost 4 bases, J lost 1 base, and 10 bases lay in between. Germline CDR1 reads MNHEY; CDR2 reads SMNVEV (reference sequence). In nucleotides, the CDR3 is TGTGCCAGCAGTTATCAGACAGGGAACACCGGGGAGCTGTTTTTT. Amino acid sequence: CASSYQTGNTGELFF.

This clone was detected only a few times. This sequence joins TRBV5-1 and TRBJ2-7; D unresolved. V was cut by 4 bases and J by 3 bases, with 5 bases left in between. The CDR3 loop spans 11 amino acids. CDR1 is SGHRS and CDR2 is YFSETQ in the germline V gene. The CDR3 spells CASSPGYEQYF. In nucleotides, the CDR3 is TGCGCCAGCAGCCCCGGCTACGAGCAGTACTTC.

This sequence joins TRBV9 and TRBJ2-1; D might be TRBD1 (6 bases). V gave up 3 bases and J gave up 4 bases, with 17 bases separating them. The CDR3 runs 16 residues. Per the germline V gene, CDR1 is SGDLS and CDR2 is YYNGEE. CDR3 DNA sequence: TGTGCCAGCAGCGCCAAAAGGGACACTCGGTACAATGAGCAGTTCTTC. Its translation is CASSAKRDTRYNEQFF.

The chain recombines TRBV11-1 with TRBJ1-2; D is unresolved. The V end was cut by 3 bases, the J end by 4 bases, with 9 bases between. The germline CDR1 and CDR2 sequences are SGHAT and FQDESV (reference sequence). The CDR3 contains 13 residues. The CDR3 loop reads CASSLAGIYGYTF. CDR3 nucleotides: TGTGCCAGCAGCTTGGCGGGGATCTATGGCTACACCTTC.